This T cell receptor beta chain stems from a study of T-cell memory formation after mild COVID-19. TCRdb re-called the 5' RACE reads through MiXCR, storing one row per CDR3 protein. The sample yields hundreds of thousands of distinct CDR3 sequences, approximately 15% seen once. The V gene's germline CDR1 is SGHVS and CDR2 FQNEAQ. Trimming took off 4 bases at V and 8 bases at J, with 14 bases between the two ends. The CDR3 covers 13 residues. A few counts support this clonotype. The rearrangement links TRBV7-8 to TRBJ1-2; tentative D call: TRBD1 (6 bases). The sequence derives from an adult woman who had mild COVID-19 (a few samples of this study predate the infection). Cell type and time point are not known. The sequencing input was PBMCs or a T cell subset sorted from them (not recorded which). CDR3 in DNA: TGTGCCAGCAGCTCAGACAGGAAGCACGGCTACACCTTC. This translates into CASSSDRKHGYTF. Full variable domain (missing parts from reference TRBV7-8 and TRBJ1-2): GAGVSQSPRYKVAKRGQDVALRCDPISGHVSLFWYQQALGQGPEFLTYFQNEAQLDKSGLPSDRFFAERPEGSVSTLKIQRTQQEDSAVYLCASSSDRKHGYTFGSGTRLTVV.